Below, 22 T cell receptor beta chains from the same sample are listed, as sequenced in a study of T-cell memory formation after mild COVID-19. A single record per CDR3 protein comes from TCRdb applying MiXCR to the 5' RACE reads. The sample includes a few hundred thousand distinct CDR3 sequences, around 20% of them seen just once. Material for sequencing was PBMCs or a T cell subset sorted from them (not recorded which). Every receptor here comes from a man between 18 and 29 years old who had mild COVID-19 (a few samples of this study predate the infection). Cell type and time point are not known.

This clonotype was counted between two and nine times. V is TRBV18 and J is TRBJ1-2; D is possibly TRBD1 (5 bases). The CDR3 extends over 16 amino acids. V was clipped by 5 bases and J by 4 bases, with 20 bases between them. Germline V lookup: CDR1 KGHSH, CDR2 LQKENI. CDR3 sequence (DNA): TGTGCCAGCTCAAGCTCTGGGACCGGGACTATCTATGGCTACACCTTC. It is translated as CASSSSGTGTIYGYTF.

V gene TRBV12-3 or TRBV12-4 combines with J gene TRBJ1-1; D call uncertain. The CDR3 covers 12 residues. The ends were cut back, 3 bases at V and 5 bases at J, with 7 bases in the middle. The CDR3 loop reads CASSFGPTEAFF. DNA of the CDR3: TGTGCCAGCAGTTTTGGCCCGACTGAAGCTTTCTTT.

The chain combines TRBV4-3 with TRBJ1-2, with D possibly TRBD1 on 6 matching bases. This CDR3 has 15 residues. The V gene's germline CDR1 is LGHNA and CDR2 YSLEER. Trimming shortened V by 3 bases and J by 4 bases, and 15 bases separated the two germline ends. CDR3 DNA: TGCGCCAGCAGCCATACCGACAGGACCCTCTATGGCTACACCTTC. It yields the protein CASSHTDRTLYGYTF.

J is TRBJ1-1 and V is TRBV5-1; the D is unclear. Germline-derived CDR1 and CDR2 are SGHRS and YFSETQ. V lost 2 bases and J lost 4, with 9 bases in between. CDR3 length equals 13 residues. CDR3 DNA: TGCGCCAGCAGCTTTGCAGGATCCACTGAAGCTTTCTTT. Amino acids: CASSFAGSTEAFF.

This clonotype has only one observation. V and J are TRBV12-3 or TRBV12-4 and TRBJ1-4; D is undetermined. V gave up 3 bases and J gave up 8 bases, with 10 bases separating them. This CDR3 comprises 13 residues. CDR3 residues: CASSFVEGEKLFF. In nucleotides, the CDR3 is TGTGCCAGCAGTTTTGTAGAGGGAGAAAAACTGTTTTTT.

This clonotype was seen a few times. The chain employs TRBV6-2 or TRBV6-3 and TRBJ2-3; TRBD2 aligns across 8 bases. Germline-derived CDR1 and CDR2 are MNHEY and SVGEGT. CDR3 length: 16 amino acids. Trimming at V came to 6 bases and at J to 6 bases, leaving 14 bases not matched to a gene. The CDR3 is CASREQAGAAWDTQYF. The CDR3 nucleotides read TGTGCCAGCAGAGAGCAAGCGGGGGCCGCCTGGGATACGCAGTATTTT.

This rearrangement joins TRBV20-1 to TRBJ2-1; TRBD1 matches at 9 bases. Germline-derived CDR1 and CDR2 are DFQATT and SNEGSKA (reference sequence). This CDR3 has 16 amino acids. The ends lost 3 bases at V and 0 bases at J; junction bases unmatched: 6. CDR3 in amino acids: CSARRKGQGSYNEQFF. The CDR3 coding sequence is TGCAGTGCTAGGAGGAAGGGACAGGGCTCCTACAATGAGCAGTTCTTC.

This chain connects TRBV9 to TRBJ1-2; 10 bases align to TRBD1. The germline V gene encodes CDR1 SGDLS and CDR2 YYNGEE. The CDR3 sequence is 15 residues long. V dropped 4 bases and J dropped 2; count of bases not matched to a gene: 5. CDR3 amino acids: CASSTQGQGNYGYTF. The CDR3 DNA is TGTGCCAGCAGCACACAGGGACAGGGGAACTATGGCTACACCTTC. Looking up the rest from reference TRBV9 and TRBJ1-2 gives the full variable domain: DSGVTQTPKHLITATGQRVTLRCSPRSGDLSVYWYQQSLDQGLQFLIQYYNGEERAKGNILERFSAQQFPDLHSELNLSSLELGDSALYFCASSTQGQGNYGYTFGSGTRLTVV.

The CDR3 here is CASSLITSGADTQYF. The CDR3 coding sequence is TGCGCCAGCAGCCTGATTACTAGCGGGGCAGATACGCAGTATTTT. The V and J genes are TRBV5-1 and TRBJ2-3, with 10 bases matching TRBD2. This CDR3 comprises 15 residues. Germline V gene lookup returns CDR1 SGHRS and CDR2 YFSETQ. The ends lost 4 bases at V and 4 bases at J; junction bases unmatched: 6.

V and J are TRBV7-9 and TRBJ1-5; tentative D call: TRBD1 (5 bases). The CDR3 covers 13 residues. Per the germline V gene, CDR1 is SEHNR and CDR2 is FQNEAQ (reference sequence). V was shortened by 5 bases and J by 6 bases, with 11 bases between the two germline ends. In DNA form, the CDR3 reads TGTGCCAGCAGCGGGATCCAGGGTCAGCCCCAGCATTTT. Translation: CASSGIQGQPQHF.

The V call is TRBV19, the J call TRBJ1-2; D may be TRBD1 (5 bases). The CDR3 extends over 11 amino acids. Germline V gene sequence: CDR1 LNHDA, CDR2 SQIVND (reference sequence). Trimming took off 11 bases at V and 8 bases at J, with 15 bases between the two ends. CDR3 sequence: CAGRREFGYTF. For the CDR3, the DNA is TGTGCCGGCCGCAGGGAATTCGGCTACACCTTC.

This clonotype turned up a few times. The V and J genes are TRBV6-1 and TRBJ2-5; no definite D call. There are 13 residues in the CDR3. Per the germline V gene, CDR1 is MNHNS and CDR2 is SASEGT. Trimming cost V 2 bases and J 2 bases, with 6 bases left between them. The DNA of the CDR3 is TGTGCCAGCAGTGAAAGCCAGCAAGAGACCCAGTACTTC. This codes for CASSESQQETQYF.

This clonotype was observed a handful of times. V and J are TRBV12-3 or TRBV12-4 and TRBJ1-2, with 10 bases identical to TRBD1. This CDR3 contains 13 residues. The J segment lost 6 bases and the V segment lost 7 bases, leaving 5 bases of the junction unmatched. CDR3 sequence: CASTRQGANGYTF. The CDR3 DNA is TGTGCCAGCACTCGACAGGGGGCAAATGGCTACACCTTC.

This rearrangement joins TRBV20-1 to TRBJ1-6, with D uncertain. Trimming cost V 3 bases and J 5 bases, with 8 bases left between them. The CDR3 has 13 amino acids. Germline lookup yields CDR1 DFQATT and CDR2 SNEGSKA (reference sequence). The CDR3 sequence is CSASLSHNSPLHF. The CDR3 DNA reads TGCAGTGCTAGTTTAAGCCATAATTCACCCCTCCACTTT.

The gene calls are TRBV7-3 and TRBJ2-3, with D hard to call. The CDR3 totals 14 residues. Germline V gene sequence: CDR1 SGHTA, CDR2 FQGTGA. The germline V and J ends were trimmed by 3 bases and 6 bases, with 13 bases remaining between them. The CDR3 here is CASSFRNPGDTQYF. The CDR3 DNA reads as TGTGCCAGCAGCTTCCGAAACCCCGGGGATACGCAGTATTTT.

This clonotype has just a few counts. This CDR3 is CASVSLIQGNTEAFF. The DNA for the CDR3 is TGCGCCAGCGTAAGCCTTATACAGGGAAACACTGAAGCTTTCTTT. This sequence joins TRBV10-2 and TRBJ1-1; possibly TRBD1 for D (6 bases). Germline V gene lookup returns CDR1 WSHSY and CDR2 SAAADI. With 8 bases removed from V and 2 bases from J, the gap between germline ends came to 18 bases. The CDR3 loop spans 15 amino acids.

This chain uses TRBV3-1 with TRBJ1-6, with 7 bases identical to TRBD1. Germline trimming cut 4 bases from V and 1 base from J; bases unmatched to any gene: 4. This CDR3 is built from 16 residues. The germline V gene has CDR1 LGHDT and CDR2 YNNKEL (reference sequence). CDR3 DNA: TGTGCCAGCAGCCTCACGACAGGGTCCTATAATTCACCCCTCCACTTT. Translating it yields CASSLTTGSYNSPLHF.

The chain links TRBV7-2 to TRBJ2-7; D may be TRBD2 (5 bases). This CDR3 comprises 14 residues. Germline lookup yields CDR1 SGHTA and CDR2 FQGNSA. Trimming took 5 bases from V and 3 from J, leaving 14 bases between them. CDR3 amino acids: CASSLFGVVYEQYF. In DNA, the CDR3 is TGTGCCAGCAGCCTCTTCGGGGTGGTCTACGAGCAGTACTTC. Supplemented by reference TRBV7-2 and TRBJ2-7, the full variable domain reads GAGVSQSPSNKVTEKGKDVELRCDPISGHTALYWYRQSLGQGLEFLIYFQGNSAPDKSGLPSDRFSAERTGGSVSTLTIQRTQQEDSAVYLCASSLFGVVYEQYFGPGTRLTVT.

This clonotype was detected a few times. The rearrangement uses TRBV12-3 or TRBV12-4 and TRBJ1-1; TRBD1 aligns across 10 bases. V shed 6 bases, J shed 5 bases, and the junction held 6 bases outside the gene matches. This CDR3 spans 14 amino acids. This chain's CDR3 is CASRPGQGRTEAFF. The CDR3 nucleotides are TGTGCCAGCAGGCCGGGACAGGGGAGAACTGAAGCTTTCTTT.

The chain uses TRBV7-9 and TRBJ2-2; 7 nucleotides align to TRBD1. V lost 4 bases, J lost 7 bases, and 12 bases stayed unmatched. Germline lookup yields CDR1 SEHNR and CDR2 FQNEAQ (reference sequence). This CDR3 has 16 residues. The CDR3 loop is CASSYPGTAMVGELFF. The CDR3 region has the DNA TGTGCCAGCAGCTACCCCGGGACAGCGATGGTCGGGGAGCTGTTTTTT.

The chain is built from TRBV5-1 and TRBJ2-3, with 10 bases aligning to TRBD2. J lost 6 bases, V lost 0 bases, and 7 bases had no gene match. The germline V gene encodes CDR1 SGHRS and CDR2 YFSETQ. The CDR3 runs to 16 residues. DNA of the CDR3: TGCGCCAGCAGCTTGGGGCTAGCGGGGGCCTTTGATACGCAGTATTTT. This gives the protein CASSLGLAGAFDTQYF.

This clonotype was picked up a small number of times. CDR3 sequence: CSASIAYEQYV. CDR3 nucleotide sequence: TGCAGTGCTAGTATTGCCTACGAGCAGTACGTC. This chain links TRBV20-1 with TRBJ2-7; D not resolved. Germline CDR1 DFQATT, CDR2 SNEGSKA (reference sequence). The CDR3 length is 11 residues. The V and J ends lost 3 bases and 2 bases respectively, with 5 bases between them.